The present T cell receptor beta chain was sequenced within a study of T cells in Graves' hyperthyroidism and ophthalmopathy. Study-wide points: Peripheral blood also featured most of the thyroid clonotypes expanded above 0.001.

Regarding this clonotype: Its antigen is unidentified.

Researchers defined stable Graves' hyperthyroidism as no ophthalmopathy progression within 18 months. Diagnoses were made from clinical symptoms, serum measures (thyroxine and TRAb), thyroid ultrasound and orbital computed tomography. Fresh peripheral blood, approximately 9.7 ml, was the source of the PBMCs. The CDR3 loop spans 13 amino acids. Between the trimmed V and J ends, which lost 8 bases and 5 bases, there was a span of 12 bases. Germline CDR1 LGHNA, CDR2 YSLEER. TCR beta CDR3 region amplification was performed from RNA transcripts. An initial round of RT-PCR targeting the TCR CDR3 relied on the HTBI primer set. TCRdb ran MiXCR on the multiplex PCR reads and lists one entry per CDR3 protein. The table has about 840,000 distinct CDR3 sequences, 38% seen once.

Sequencing was performed on blood. This TCR was sampled from a man aged 18 to 30 with Graves' hyperthyroidism. The V gene is TRBV4-3, the J gene TRBJ1-4; D is uncertain. CDR3 amino acids: CASSGQSNEKLFF. CDR3 coding DNA: TGCGCCAGCTCAGGTCAGAGCAATGAAAAACTGTTTTTT.